The 11 T cell receptor beta chains reported below all come from one sample, sequenced in a study of monozygotic twins with inflammatory bowel disease. Following a re-call of the 5' RACE reads, TCRdb has one entry per CDR3 protein and lacks DNA. This sample contains some 190,000 distinct CDR3 sequences. Sequenced input: blood. These receptors all come from a human donor with ulcerative colitis or Crohn's disease, or a healthy co-twin of an affected twin (not recorded which).

This chain joins TRBV7-2 and TRBJ2-6. This CDR3 comprises 12 residues. CDR1 and CDR2 (germline): SGHTA, FQGNSA. The CDR3 region is CASLYGANVLTF.

The J gene is TRBJ2-1, the V gene TRBV24-1; TCRdb outputs TRBD1, but without DNA this stays unchecked. The CDR3 has 14 amino acids. Per the germline V gene, CDR1 is KGHDR and CDR2 is SFDVKD. The CDR3 is CATSDSGRTNEQFF.

The V and J genes are TRBV7-3 and TRBJ2-7; TCRdb returns TRBD2, unconfirmable since there is no DNA. This CDR3 is 16 amino acids long. CDR1 SGHTA and CDR2 FQGTGA come from the germline V gene. The CDR3 is CASSLMLASGSNEQYF.

The genes are TRBV6-5 and TRBJ1-6; TCRdb indicates TRBD1, and absent DNA this call remains unverified. CDR1 is MNHEY and CDR2 is SVGAGI in the germline V gene. This CDR3 is 13 amino acids long. The CDR3: CATGEQDNSPLHF.

The genes are TRBV7-2 and TRBJ1-5; TCRdb names TRBD1, which stays unverified in the absence of DNA. Germline V CDR1 and CDR2: SGHTA, FQGNSA. The CDR3 contains 15 residues. This chain's CDR3 is CASSLLGQLPEPQHF.

The V and J genes are TRBV19 and TRBJ2-7; TCRdb gives TRBD2 as the D gene, but with no DNA this cannot be confirmed. Germline CDR1 is LNHDA and CDR2 is SQIVND (reference sequence). This CDR3 has 13 residues. CDR3 sequence: CASSIPGRPEQYF.

The V gene is TRBV18, the J gene TRBJ1-5; TCRdb gives TRBD1 as the D gene, but with no DNA this cannot be confirmed. The germline CDR1 and CDR2 sequences are KGHSH and LQKENI. The CDR3 is made up of 13 amino acids. CDR3 in amino acids: CASSGDRVQPQHF.

Here the CDR3 reads CASSLQSYTEAFF. V and J are TRBV6-6 and TRBJ1-1. Germline assignment: CDR1 MNHNY and CDR2 SVGAGI (reference sequence). The CDR3 is made up of 13 amino acids.

V and J are TRBV9 and TRBJ2-2; the TRBD2 assignment by TCRdb is unverifiable without DNA. Per the germline V gene, CDR1 is SGDLS and CDR2 is YYNGEE. This CDR3 is 16 amino acids long. CDR3 region: CASSGRRVGLAGELFF.

The chain uses TRBV18 and TRBJ1-2; TCRdb's D call of TRBD1 is untestable without DNA. This CDR3 is built from 16 residues. The germline V gene encodes CDR1 KGHSH and CDR2 LQKENI. CDR3 residues: CASSPVAGARNYGYTF.

The V and J genes are TRBV14 and TRBJ2-2; TCRdb lists TRBD2, though no DNA is available to test this call. CDR1 and CDR2 from the germline V gene are SGHDN and FVKESK. The CDR3 consists of 15 residues. The CDR3 region is CASSHAGGRTGELLF.